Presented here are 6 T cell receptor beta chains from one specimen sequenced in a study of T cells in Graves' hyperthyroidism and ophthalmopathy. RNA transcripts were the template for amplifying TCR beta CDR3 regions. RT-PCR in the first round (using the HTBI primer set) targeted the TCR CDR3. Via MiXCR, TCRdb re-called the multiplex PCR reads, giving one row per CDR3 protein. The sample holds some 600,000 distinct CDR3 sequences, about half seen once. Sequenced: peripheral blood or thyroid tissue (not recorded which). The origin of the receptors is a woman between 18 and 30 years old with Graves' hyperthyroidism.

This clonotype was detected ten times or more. This chain's CDR3 is CASSLNRRGAEAFF. As DNA, the CDR3 is TGTGCCAGCAGCCTTAATCGCAGAGGTGCTGAAGCTTTCTTT. The chain employs TRBV7-8 and TRBJ1-1; D gene uncertain. Germline CDR1 SGHVS, CDR2 FQNEAQ. The length of the CDR3 is 14 residues. Deletions cut 5 bases from V and 6 bases from J, with 16 bases between. The variable domain in full, completed from reference TRBV7-8 and TRBJ1-1, reads GAGVSQSPRYKVAKRGQDVALRCDPISGHVSLFWYQQALGQGPEFLTYFQNEAQLDKSGLPSDRFFAERPEGSVSTLKIQRTQQEDSAVYLCASSLNRRGAEAFFGQGTRLTVV.

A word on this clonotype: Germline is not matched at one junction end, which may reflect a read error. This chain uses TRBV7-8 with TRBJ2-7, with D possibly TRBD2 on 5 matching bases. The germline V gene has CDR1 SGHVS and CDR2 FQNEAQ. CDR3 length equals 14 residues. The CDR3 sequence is CASSLWPNTGELYF. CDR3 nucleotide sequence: TGTGCCAGCAGCTTATGGCCGAACACCGGGGAGCTGTACTTC.

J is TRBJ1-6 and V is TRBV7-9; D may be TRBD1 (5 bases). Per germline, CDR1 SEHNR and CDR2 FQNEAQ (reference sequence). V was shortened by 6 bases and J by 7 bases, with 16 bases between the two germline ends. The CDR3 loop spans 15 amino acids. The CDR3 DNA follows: TGTGCCAGCAGTTCCGGGACGGCAAGGAATTCACCCCTCCACTTT. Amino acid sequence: CASSSGTARNSPLHF.

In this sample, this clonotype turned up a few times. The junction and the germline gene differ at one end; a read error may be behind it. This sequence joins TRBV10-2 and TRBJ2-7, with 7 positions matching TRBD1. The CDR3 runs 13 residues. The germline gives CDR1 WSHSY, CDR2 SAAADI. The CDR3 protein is CASTPRDRDEQYF. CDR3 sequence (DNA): TGTGCCAGCACCCCGAGAGACAGGGACGAGCAGTACTTC.

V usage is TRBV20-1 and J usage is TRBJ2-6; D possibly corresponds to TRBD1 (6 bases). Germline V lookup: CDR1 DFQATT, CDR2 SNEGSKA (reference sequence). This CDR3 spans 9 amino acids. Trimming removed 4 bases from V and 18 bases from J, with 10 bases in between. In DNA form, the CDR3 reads TGCAGTGCTACACAGGGACGGACTTTC. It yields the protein CSATQGRTF.

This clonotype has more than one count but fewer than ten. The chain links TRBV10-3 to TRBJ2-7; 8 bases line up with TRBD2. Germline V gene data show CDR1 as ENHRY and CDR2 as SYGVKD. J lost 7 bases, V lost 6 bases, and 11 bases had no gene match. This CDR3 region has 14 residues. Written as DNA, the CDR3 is TGTGCCATCAGCGAAGAAGCGGGAGCTGGGGAGCAGTACTTC. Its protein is CAISEEAGAGEQYF.